One and the same sample provided the 3 T cell receptor beta chains below, sequenced in a study of vaccination and CD4 T cells after COVID-19. Time point meaning: late sampling 161 to 241 days after vaccination in a few convalescent patients. Treatment in this sample: roughly 10-day PBMC culture with coronavirus spike peptide pools or control peptides (ViraFEST assay). Their specific antigens are unknown. The Oncomine TCR Beta short-read assay sequenced DNA from cultured CD4+ T cells. TCRdb re-called the PCR reads through MiXCR, storing one row per CDR3 protein. The sample has more than 20,000 distinct CDR3 sequences, around two fifths seen once; the top ten hold around 5%. The sample here was CD4+ T cells from blood, cultured in vitro, taken about 7 months after SARS-CoV-2 vaccination. The receptor source for this set is a human donor who had recovered from COVID-19.

This clonotype was seen a few times. This chain joins TRBV20-1 and TRBJ2-1; perhaps TRBD1 as D (6 bases). The CDR3 contains 13 residues. Trimming took off 6 bases at V and 0 bases at J, with 9 bases between the two ends. Germline lookup yields CDR1 DFQATT and CDR2 SNEGSKA (reference sequence). CDR3 nucleotides: TGCAGTGCCAGGACAGACTCCTACAATGAGCAGTTCTTC. Its protein is CSARTDSYNEQFF.

The chain employs TRBV6-1 and TRBJ1-1, with TRBD1 identical over 7 bases. Germline CDR1 is MNHNS and CDR2 is SASEGT. V shed 11 bases, J shed 5 bases, and the junction held 11 bases outside the gene matches. This CDR3 is 13 amino acids long. CDR3: CAGTSTQGTEAFF. DNA for the CDR3: TGTGCCGGCACAAGCACACAGGGGACTGAAGCTTTCTTT.

The table lists this clonotype with a few counts. The chain is built from TRBV20-1 and TRBJ1-5; D is unresolved. Germline V lookup: CDR1 DFQATT, CDR2 SNEGSKA (reference sequence). V lost 0 bases and J lost 4, with 25 bases in between. The CDR3 totals 19 residues. CDR3 sequence (DNA): TGCAGTGCTAGAGATGCCTCGGGCAGTTACTACTTGGAAAATCAGCCCCAGCATTTT. Translated, it gives CSARDASGSYYLENQPQHF.